The 11 T cell receptor beta chains listed next were all sequenced from one sample in a study of T cells in localized non-small cell lung cancer. Method: immunoSEQ multiplex PCR; TCRdb's copy keeps in-frame clones and lacks some. This sample has over 40,000 clones, with roughly 84% found just once. Sequenced material: peripheral blood mononuclear cells, taken before any cancer treatment. The receptors shown here come from a man aged 35 to 69 with stage III lung adenocarcinoma.

The chain joins TRBV14 to TRBJ2-3; 7 nucleotides match TRBD1. Germline-derived CDR1 and CDR2 are SGHDN and FVKESK. V shed 4 bases and J 3 bases; nucleotides not matched to a gene: 10. The CDR3 is 16 amino acids. The CDR3 bases are TGTGCCAGCAGCCTCAGACAGGGTGGGGAAACAGATACGCAGTATTTT. This sequence encodes CASSLRQGGETDTQYF.

This chain joins TRBV9 and TRBJ2-1; 10 nucleotides agree with TRBD2. V lost 3 bases, J lost 5 bases, and 11 bases stayed unmatched. The germline CDR1 and CDR2 sequences are SGDLS and YYNGEE. The CDR3 is 17 amino acids. The CDR3 is CASSGGISGRADNEQFF. The CDR3 DNA follows: TGTGCCAGCAGCGGCGGAATCAGCGGGAGGGCCGACAATGAGCAGTTCTTC.

This clone was recorded once. The chain links TRBV10-3 to TRBJ2-3; 8 positions agree with TRBD2. This CDR3 has 15 amino acids. In germline, CDR1 is ENHRY, CDR2 SYGVKD. Trimming took 5 bases from V and 3 from J; bases not matched to a gene: 7. The CDR3, as DNA: TGTGCCATCAGTAGTGGGCGGGGGGAAACAGATACGCAGTATTTT. It is translated as CAISSGRGETDTQYF.

The chain carries TRBV2 and TRBJ2-5, with TRBD1 identical over 8 bases. From germline, CDR1 is SNHLY and CDR2 FYNNEI. The CDR3 contains 15 residues. The J segment lost 1 base and the V segment lost 9 bases, leaving 10 bases of the junction unmatched. CDR3 coding DNA: TGTGCCAGTTCCGGACAGGGTGGATTCCAAGAGACCCAGTACTTC. It codes for CASSGQGGFQETQYF.

This clone was recorded only once. This chain connects TRBV6-5 to TRBJ1-6; weak D call: TRBD1 (6 bases). Trimming stripped 7 bases from V and 4 bases from J, with 11 bases between. CDR1 and CDR2 (germline): MNHEY, SVGAGI. The CDR3 is 14 residues long. Written as DNA, the CDR3 is TGTGCCAGCAACGGGCAGGGGTATAATTCACCCCTCCACTTT. This codes for CASNGQGYNSPLHF.

This clone was detected once. The J gene is TRBJ1-3, the V gene TRBV14; perhaps TRBD1 as D (5 bases). Germline-derived CDR1 and CDR2 are SGHDN and FVKESK. The CDR3 contains 16 residues. Trimming shortened V by 1 base and J by 3 bases, and 13 bases separated the two germline ends. Here the CDR3 reads CASSQGVTARGNTIYF. The CDR3 nucleotides are TGTGCCAGCAGCCAAGGGGTGACAGCCCGTGGAAACACCATATATTTT.

The V call is TRBV5-5, the J call TRBJ1-3; a possible D gene is TRBD1 (6 bases). This CDR3 is 15 amino acids long. Germline CDR1 and CDR2: SGHKS and YYEKEE (reference sequence). Trimming took 0 bases from V and 0 from J, leaving 7 bases between them. DNA of the CDR3: TGTGCCAGCAGCTTGGGGGGGCTCTCTGGAAACACCATATATTTT. Translating gives CASSLGGLSGNTIYF.

The chain couples TRBV7-9 to TRBJ2-3, with TRBD2 matching 13 bases. Germline assignment: CDR1 SEHNR and CDR2 FQNEAQ (reference sequence). This CDR3 is 18 amino acids long. V shed 5 bases and J 1 base; nucleotides not matched to a gene: 9. CDR3 protein: CASSPGTSGNPGTDTQYF. The CDR3 DNA follows: TGTGCCAGCAGCCCCGGGACTAGCGGGAACCCGGGCACAGATACGCAGTATTTT.

The chain employs TRBV14 and TRBJ2-7; D is ambiguous. V lost 0 bases to trimming and J lost 2 bases, with 5 bases between them. Germline-derived CDR1 and CDR2 are SGHDN and FVKESK. CDR3 length: 13 residues. The CDR3 region has the DNA TGTGCCAGCAGCCAAGACGTAACCTACGAGCAGTACTTC. Its protein product is CASSQDVTYEQYF.

This chain connects TRBV19 to TRBJ1-1; 8 bases fit TRBD1. Germline CDR1 is LNHDA and CDR2 is SQIVND (reference sequence). There are 14 residues in the CDR3. Unmatched junction bases numbered 4, after V lost 6 bases and J lost 1 base. CDR3 sequence: CASRRGTGNTEAFF. For the CDR3, the DNA is TGTGCCAGTAGGAGGGGGACAGGGAACACTGAAGCTTTCTTT.

The chain uses TRBV19 and TRBJ1-5; D gene ambiguous. This CDR3 is 15 amino acids long. Germline CDR1 reads LNHDA; CDR2 reads SQIVND (reference sequence). V lost 5 bases and J 5 bases, leaving 16 bases between the germline ends. CDR3 loop: CASSSPDGVYQPQHF. For the CDR3, the DNA is TGTGCCAGTAGTTCCCCGGACGGAGTTTATCAGCCCCAGCATTTT.